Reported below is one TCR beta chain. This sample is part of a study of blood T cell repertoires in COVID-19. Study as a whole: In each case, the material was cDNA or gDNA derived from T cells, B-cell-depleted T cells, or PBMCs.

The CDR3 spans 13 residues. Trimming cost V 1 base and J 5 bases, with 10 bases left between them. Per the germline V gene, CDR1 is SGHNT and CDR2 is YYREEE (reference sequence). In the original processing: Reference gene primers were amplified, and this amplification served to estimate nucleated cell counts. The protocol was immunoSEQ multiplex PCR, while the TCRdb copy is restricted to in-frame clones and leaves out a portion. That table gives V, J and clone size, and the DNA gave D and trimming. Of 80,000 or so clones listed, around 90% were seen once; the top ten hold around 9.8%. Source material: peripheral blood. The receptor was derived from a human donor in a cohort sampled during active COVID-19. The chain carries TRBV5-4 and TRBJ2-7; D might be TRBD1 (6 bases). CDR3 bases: TGTGCCAGCAGCTTGCAGGGGCTCGACGAGCAGTACTTC. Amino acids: CASSLQGLDEQYF.